This entry describes one TCR beta chain. Germline assignment: CDR1 SNHLY and CDR2 FYNNEI. The length of the CDR3 is 15 residues. V lost 6 bases to trimming and J lost 6 bases, with 15 bases between them. Study processing details: Amplification from reference gene primers served as the basis for estimated nucleated cell counts. Only in-frame clones appear in the TCRdb table, and some are missing; sequencing was by immunoSEQ multiplex PCR. Clone size and the V and J calls come from that table; the DNA yielded D and trimming. In the table there are 150,000 or so clones, roughly 84% of which are singletons. The data stem from a study of blood T cell repertoires in COVID-19. Participants spanned ages about 18 to 90 years and resided in about 25 US areas. Participants' reported clinical history set cohort assignment. A case of COVID-19 had been met by exposed participants within 2 weeks before study entry.

The TCR originated in a woman aged 45 to 65 who had been exposed to COVID-19. Sequenced material: PBMCs or T cells enriched from blood (not recorded which). The chain recombines TRBV2 with TRBJ1-6; D possibly corresponds to TRBD1 (6 bases). Written as DNA, the CDR3 is TGTGCCAGCAGCAGGGACATTAGTTTTAATTCACCCCTCCACTTT. Amino acids: CASSRDISFNSPLHF.